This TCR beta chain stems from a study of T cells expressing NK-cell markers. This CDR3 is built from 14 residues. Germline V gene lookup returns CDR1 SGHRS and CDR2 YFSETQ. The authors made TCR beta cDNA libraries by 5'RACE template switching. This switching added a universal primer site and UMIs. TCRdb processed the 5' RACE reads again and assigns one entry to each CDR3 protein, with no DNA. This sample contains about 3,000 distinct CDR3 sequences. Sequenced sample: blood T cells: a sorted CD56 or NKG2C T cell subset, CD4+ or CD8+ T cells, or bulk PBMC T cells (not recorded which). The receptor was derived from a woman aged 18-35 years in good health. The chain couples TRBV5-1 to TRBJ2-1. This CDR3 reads CASSLQGSYNEQFF.